These T cell receptor beta chains were read from a single sample in a study of cytomegalovirus exposure and HLA in healthy donors. Assay used: immunoSEQ multiplex PCR; TCRdb lists only in-frame clones, some missing. The data hold 150,000 or so clones, with approximately 86% observed a single time. The specimen was PBMCs. The source is a human donor in good health. CDR3s include the opening cysteine and the closing phenylalanine or tryptophan. D genes are given only for firm matches. Size tells how often a clone was seen (once, few, many) or the class of an expanded clone, and some rows leave it out.

D	size	V	J	length	DNA	CDR3
TRBD1	once	TRBV7-9	TRBJ1-5	15	TGTGCCAGCAGCTCTCTGACAGGGCCCAATCAGCCCCAGCATTTT	CASSSLTGPNQPQHF
TRBD1	NA	TRBV13	TRBJ2-1	14	TGTGCCAGCAGCCTGACAGGGGGGGACAATGAGCAGTTCTTC	CASSLTGGDNEQFF
TRBD1	NA	TRBV11-2	TRBJ1-2	13	TGTGCCAGCAGCTTAGTCGCAGGGGGCGGCTACACCTTC	CASSLVAGGGYTF
NA	NA	TRBV11-2	TRBJ1-2	14	TGTGCCAGCAGCTCTGGCCCCACAGGCCATGGCTACACCTTC	CASSSGPTGHGYTF
TRBD1	NA	TRBV5-1	TRBJ1-2	16	TGCGCCAGCAGCTCCCAACCGGGACAGGGGTCCTATGGCTACACCTTC	CASSSQPGQGSYGYTF
TRBD1	NA	TRBV5-4	TRBJ1-1	11	TGTGCCAGCGGCAGGGGGCTGGAAGCTTTCTTT	CASGRGLEAFF
NA	NA	TRBV6-5	TRBJ2-7	16	TGTGCCAGCAGTTACTCGACATTAGATCAGGGCCACGAGCAGTACTTC	CASSYSTLDQGHEQYF
TRBD1	NA	TRBV18	TRBJ1-1	15	TGTGCCAGCTCACCTCTGGACAGGCTGGGCACTGAAGCTTTCTTT	CASSPLDRLGTEAFF
NA	NA	TRBV10-3	TRBJ2-3	12	TGTGCCATCTCGAAGGGAGACGATACGCAGTATTTT	CAISKGDDTQYF
TRBD2	NA	TRBV4-3	TRBJ2-1	16	TGCGCCAGCAGCCAAGAGAGCGGGGGGGCCTACAATGAGCAGTTCTTC	CASSQESGGAYNEQFF
NA	NA	TRBV25-1	TRBJ2-1	13	TGTGCCAGCAGTGAATCCGTAAACAATGAGCAGTTCTTC	CASSESVNNEQFF
NA	few	TRBV9	TRBJ1-2	12	TGTGCCAGCAGCGTTTGGGGGGGCGGCTACACCTTC	CASSVWGGGYTF
TRBD1	NA	TRBV30	TRBJ2-2	16	TGTGCCTGGAGTGTAATGGGACAGGCTGTCACCGGGGAGCTGTTTTTT	CAWSVMGQAVTGELFF
NA	NA	TRBV7-2	TRBJ1-3	12	TGTGCCAGCAGCCCTACGCGGAACACCATATATTTT	CASSPTRNTIYF
NA	few	TRBV27	TRBJ1-5	16	TGTGCCAGCGGGGTTGCGGGGAACCGCCGCAATCAGCCCCAGCATTTT	CASGVAGNRRNQPQHF
NA	NA	TRBV5-1	TRBJ2-3	16	TGCGCCAGTGCAAAGGGGGACTATAGAAGCACAGATACGCAGTATTTT	CASAKGDYRSTDTQYF
TRBD2	NA	TRBV5-4	TRBJ2-5	15	TGTGCCAGCAGCTTTAGCGGGAGGAAGGAGGAGACCCAGTACTTC	CASSFSGRKEETQYF
NA	NA	TRBV2	TRBJ1-1	13	TGTGCCACCAGTGGGGACATGAACACTGAAGCTTTCTTT	CATSGDMNTEAFF
TRBD1	NA	TRBV6-5	TRBJ1-4	15	TGTGCCAGCAGAACAATATGGACAGGAAATGAAAAACTGTTTTTT	CASRTIWTGNEKLFF
NA	NA	TRBV18	TRBJ1-1	12	TGTGCCAGCTCACCACTCAACGGTGAAGCTTTCTTT	CASSPLNGEAFF
NA	once	TRBV5-6	TRBJ1-3	14	TGTGCCAGCAGCTTACACAGGGTGGGAAACACCATATATTTT	CASSLHRVGNTIYF
NA	once	TRBV6-6	TRBJ1-2	13	TGTGCCAGCAACACAGGAGTGGGCTATGGCTACACCTTC	CASNTGVGYGYTF
NA	NA	TRBV5-4	TRBJ1-6	13	TGTGCCAGCAGCTTGGATGCGGGGAGTGGCGTCCACTTT	CASSLDAGSGVHF
NA	few	TRBV4-1	TRBJ2-7	14	TGCGCCAGCAGCCAAAGGACAGCATCCTACGAGCAGTACTTC	CASSQRTASYEQYF
NA	NA	TRBV6-5	TRBJ2-1	14	TGTGCCAGCCGCGCCGGGTATGCTAGCGATGAGCAGTTCTTC	CASRAGYASDEQFF
NA	NA	TRBV11-3	TRBJ2-1	14	TGTGCCAGCAGCGACCTCACTAGCCACAATGAGCAGTTCTTC	CASSDLTSHNEQFF
TRBD2	NA	TRBV6-5	TRBJ2-1	13	TGTGCCAGCAAGGCGGGGGGGCCCGGTGAGCAGTTCTTC	CASKAGGPGEQFF
NA	NA	TRBV11-2	TRBJ2-5	13	TGTGCCAGCAGCCCCCGAGGGTTAGAGACCCAGTACTTC	CASSPRGLETQYF
TRBD1	NA	TRBV19	TRBJ1-2	14	TGTGCCACTATAGAGAGAGGGACAGCCTATGGCTACACCTTC	CATIERGTAYGYTF
TRBD1	NA	TRBV7-9	TRBJ2-7	14	TGTGCCAGCAGCTTATACACAGGGGGCTACGAGCAGTACTTC	CASSLYTGGYEQYF
NA	NA	TRBV14	TRBJ2-3	14	TGTGCCAGCAGCCTTGGAGGGTTCACAGATACGCAGTATTTT	CASSLGGFTDTQYF
NA	NA	TRBV20-1	TRBJ2-7	11	TGCAGTGCCCCCCGAGCCTACGAGCAGTACTTC	CSAPRAYEQYF
NA	NA	TRBV6-5	TRBJ1-1	15	TGTGCCAGCAGTTACGGCCGGGGAGTGGGGACTGAAGCTTTCTTT	CASSYGRGVGTEAFF
TRBD1	NA	TRBV6-6	TRBJ1-2	14	TGTGCCAGCACCCCGGACAGGGTTTGGTTTGGCTACACCTTC	CASTPDRVWFGYTF
NA	NA	TRBV27	TRBJ1-2	13	TGTGCCAGCAGGGGTAACAGGGTAGGCGGCTACACCTTC	CASRGNRVGGYTF
TRBD1	NA	TRBV7-8	TRBJ1-1	17	TGTGCCAGCAGCTTAGGGCCCGGGACAGGGGGCCGAACTGAAGCTTTCTTT	CASSLGPGTGGRTEAFF